This T cell receptor beta chain stems from a study of blood T cells in healthy people across ages. This clonotype was seen a few times. Its specificity is unknown. Notes on the study in general: Naive CD4+ cells and diversity were both higher in long-lived donors than in aged donors.

Trimming took 6 bases from V and 0 from J; bases not matched to a gene: 8. Germline V gene data show CDR1 as SNHLY and CDR2 as FYNNEI. The CDR3 sequence is 15 residues long. It was with a sample-barcoded 5' primer and a J-beta primer mix that a second PCR of roughly 7 to 12 cycles was run. Each TCR beta cDNA got a 12-nucleotide random molecular identifier. TCRdb reanalysed the 5' RACE reads using MiXCR and keeps one entry per CDR3 protein. Among about 1.6 million distinct CDR3 sequences listed, about 32% were seen once. The J gene is TRBJ2-7, the V gene TRBV2; 7 bases are shared with TRBD1. The sample comprised blood. The origin of this receptor is a woman aged 25 to 39 in good health. In DNA, the CDR3 is TGTGCCAGCAGAGACGGACAGGACCGCTCCTACGAGCAGTACTTC. Amino acids: CASRDGQDRSYEQYF. Variable domain in full (rest from reference TRBV2 and TRBJ2-7): EPEVTQTPSHQVTQMGQEVILRCVPISNHLYFYWYRQILGQKVEFLVSFYNNEISEKSEIFDDQFSVERPDGSNFTLKIRSTKLEDSAMYFCASRDGQDRSYEQYFGPGTRLTVT.